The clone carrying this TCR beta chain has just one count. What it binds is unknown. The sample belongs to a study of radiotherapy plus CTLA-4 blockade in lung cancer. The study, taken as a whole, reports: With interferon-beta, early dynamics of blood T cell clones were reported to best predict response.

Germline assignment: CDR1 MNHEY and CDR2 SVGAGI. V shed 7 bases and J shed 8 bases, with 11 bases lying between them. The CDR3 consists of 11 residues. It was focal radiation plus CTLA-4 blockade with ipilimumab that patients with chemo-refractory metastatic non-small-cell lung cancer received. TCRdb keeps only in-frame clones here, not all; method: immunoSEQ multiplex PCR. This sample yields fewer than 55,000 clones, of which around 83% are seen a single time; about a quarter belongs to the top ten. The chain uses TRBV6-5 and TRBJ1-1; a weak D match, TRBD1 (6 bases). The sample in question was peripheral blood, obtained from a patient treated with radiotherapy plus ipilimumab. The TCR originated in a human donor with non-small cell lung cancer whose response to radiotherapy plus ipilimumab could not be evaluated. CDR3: CASTQGMEAFF. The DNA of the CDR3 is TGTGCCAGCACCCAGGGGATGGAAGCTTTCTTT.